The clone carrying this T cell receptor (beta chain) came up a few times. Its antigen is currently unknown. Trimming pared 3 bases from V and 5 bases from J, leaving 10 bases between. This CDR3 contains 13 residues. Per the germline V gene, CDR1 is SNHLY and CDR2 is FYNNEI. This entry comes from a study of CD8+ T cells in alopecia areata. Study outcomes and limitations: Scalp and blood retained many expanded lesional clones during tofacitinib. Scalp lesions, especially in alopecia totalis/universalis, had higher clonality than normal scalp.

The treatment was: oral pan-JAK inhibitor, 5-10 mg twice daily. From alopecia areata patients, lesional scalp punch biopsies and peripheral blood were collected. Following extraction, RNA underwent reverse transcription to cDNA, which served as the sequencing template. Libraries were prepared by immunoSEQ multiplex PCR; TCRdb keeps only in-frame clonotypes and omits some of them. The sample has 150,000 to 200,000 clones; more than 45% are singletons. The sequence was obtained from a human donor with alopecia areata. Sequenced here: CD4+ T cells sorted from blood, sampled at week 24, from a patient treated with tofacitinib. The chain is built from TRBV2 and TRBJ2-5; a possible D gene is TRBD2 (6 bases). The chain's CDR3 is CASSDGGRETQYF. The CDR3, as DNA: TGTGCCAGCAGTGACGGGGGTAGGGAGACCCAGTACTTC. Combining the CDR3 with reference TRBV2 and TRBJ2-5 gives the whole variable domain EPEVTQTPSHQVTQMGQEVILRCVPISNHLYFYWYRQILGQKVEFLVSFYNNEISEKSEIFDDQFSVERPDGSNFTLKIRSTKLEDSAMYFCASSDGGRETQYFGPGTRLLVL.